A single sample is the source of the 12 T cell receptor beta chains below, sequenced in a study of PD-1 blockade in classical Hodgkin lymphoma. Every one of the patients relapsed after autologous stem cell transplantation (brentuximab vedotin exposure was variable). The method was immunoSEQ multiplex PCR; TCRdb's version includes in-frame clones alone and lacks a portion of them. The sample shows about 21,000 clones, roughly 70% of them seen only once. The sequences come from peripheral blood mononuclear cells (PBMCs), collected at baseline. The receptor set was obtained from a human donor with classical Hodgkin lymphoma.

The chain joins TRBV19 to TRBJ2-1; D perhaps matches TRBD2 (5 bases). The V end was cut by 7 bases, the J end by 7 bases, with 14 bases between. The CDR3 totals 13 residues. The germline CDR1 and CDR2 sequences are LNHDA and SQIVND (reference sequence). CDR3 protein: CASTQWENNEQFF. The CDR3 region has the DNA TGTGCCAGTACTCAGTGGGAGAATAATGAGCAGTTCTTC.

V is TRBV5-5 and J is TRBJ1-4; a weak D match, TRBD1 (5 bases). Between the trimmed V and J ends, which lost 3 bases and 5 bases, there was a span of 20 bases. This CDR3 contains 17 residues. Germline loops: CDR1 SGHKS, CDR2 YYEKEE (reference sequence). The CDR3 loop is CASSYSLVGVGNEKLFF. The CDR3 DNA reads as TGTGCCAGCAGCTATTCCCTAGTGGGGGTGGGAAATGAAAAACTGTTTTTT.

Remarks on this clone: One end of the junction is discordant with germline, which a read error may explain. The CDR3 sequence: CASSEEGDTEANYGYTF. The DNA for the CDR3 is TGCGCCAGCAGCGAAGAGGGAGATACGGAAGCTAACTATGGCTACACCTTC. The chain combines TRBV4-3 with TRBJ1-2, with unresolved D. The germline V gene encodes CDR1 LGHNA and CDR2 YSLEER. CDR3 length equals 17 residues.

This clone was found once. The rearrangement joins TRBV6-5 to TRBJ1-2; 7 nucleotides align to TRBD1. Trimming took 2 bases from V and 2 from J; bases not matched to a gene: 5. The germline V gene encodes CDR1 MNHEY and CDR2 SVGAGI. The CDR3 loop spans 15 amino acids. CDR3 sequence: CASSYGRGRNYGYTF. The CDR3 region has the DNA TGTGCCAGCAGTTACGGAAGGGGGCGCAACTATGGCTACACCTTC.

V is TRBV5-1 and J is TRBJ1-4; maybe TRBD1 (6 bases). Per the germline V gene, CDR1 is SGHRS and CDR2 is YFSETQ. V was cut by 1 base and J by 6 bases, with 13 bases left in between. This CDR3 contains 15 residues. The CDR3 nucleotides are TGCGCCAGCAGCTTGTTGGGGGCTATGGATGAAAAACTGTTTTTT. Its protein is CASSLLGAMDEKLFF.

J is TRBJ2-1 and V is TRBV16, with 11 bases matching TRBD2. CDR3 size: 16 residues. Germline V gives CDR1 KGHSY, CDR2 FQNENV. V gave up 4 bases and J gave up 7 bases; unmatched junction bases: 9. The CDR3 DNA reads as TGTGCCAGCAGCCCCCGAGGTAGCGGGGGGGCAAATGAGCAGTTCTTC. It yields the protein CASSPRGSGGANEQFF.

Here the CDR3 reads CASSESQVAGVDEQYF. The CDR3 DNA reads TGCGCCAGCAGTGAGTCCCAGGTTGCGGGGGTTGACGAGCAGTACTTC. The J gene is TRBJ2-7, the V gene TRBV10-1; 7 nucleotides line up with TRBD2. The V and J ends lost 0 bases and 5 bases, in that order; junction bases with no gene match: 10. From germline, CDR1 is WNHNN and CDR2 SYGVQD (reference sequence). The CDR3 length is 16 residues.

The chain links TRBV7-2 to TRBJ2-2; 8 nucleotides agree with TRBD1. CDR3 length: 15 amino acids. V trimming: 4 bases; J trimming: 4 bases; junction bases outside the gene matches: 5. CDR1 is SGHTA and CDR2 is FQGNSA in the germline V gene. The CDR3 reads CASSWGQVPTGELFF. CDR3 bases: TGTGCCAGCAGCTGGGGACAGGTCCCCACCGGGGAGCTGTTTTTT.

This sequence joins TRBV18 and TRBJ2-6; D unresolved. The length of the CDR3 is 19 residues. Trimming took 2 bases from V and 0 from J, leaving 17 bases between them. CDR1 and CDR2 (germline): KGHSH, LQKENI. Written as DNA, the CDR3 is TGTGCCAGCTCACCAAACCCTCATCACCTGGACTCTGGGGCCAACGTCCTGACTTTC. It encodes CASSPNPHHLDSGANVLTF.

This sequence joins TRBV6-5 and TRBJ2-2; 7 nucleotides align to TRBD1. V shed 5 bases, J shed 2 bases, and the junction held 2 bases outside the gene matches. The CDR3 totals 14 residues. Germline V gene data show CDR1 as MNHEY and CDR2 as SVGAGI. DNA for the CDR3: TGTGCCAGCAGTCGGGACAGAAACACCGGGGAGCTGTTTTTT. Protein: CASSRDRNTGELFF.

J is TRBJ2-2 and V is TRBV13; D is undetermined. V lost 0 bases, J lost 5 bases, and 7 bases lay in between. Germline V gene data show CDR1 as PRHDT and CDR2 as FYEKMQ (reference sequence). This CDR3 region has 14 residues. The CDR3, as DNA: TGTGCCAGCAGCTTAGGCCTGGGTACCGGGGAGCTGTTTTTT. Protein: CASSLGLGTGELFF.

The V call is TRBV5-7, the J call TRBJ2-1, with TRBD2 identical over 8 bases. TRBV5-7 qualifies as an ORF whose function is uncertain. The CDR3 runs to 17 residues. The V segment lost 4 bases and the J segment 5 bases; nucleotides outside the gene matches: 14. The CDR3 is CASSPLPGLVLHNEQFF. The DNA for the CDR3 is TGTGCCAGCAGCCCATTGCCGGGACTAGTCCTACACAATGAGCAGTTCTTC.